What follows is one T cell receptor (beta chain) and its context. These data are taken from a study of blood T cell repertoires in COVID-19. About the research overall: Acute-phase and convalescent COVID-19 samples originated in the United States, Italy and Spain. PBMCs, B-cell-depleted T cells, or T cells provided the cDNA or gDNA that made up the material.

Original processing notes: Quantification of nucleated cells was approximated via reference gene primer amplification. Only in-frame clones appear in the TCRdb table, and some are missing; sequencing was by immunoSEQ multiplex PCR. V, J and clone size reflect that table, while D and trimming were determined from the DNA. Among approximately 130,000 clones, 75% to 90% were seen once, and the ten largest hold 4.3%. The germline V gene has CDR1 MNHEY and CDR2 SMNVEV (reference sequence). Trimming pared 0 bases from V and 6 bases from J, leaving 11 bases between. The CDR3 length is 14 residues. This rearrangement joins TRBV27 to TRBJ1-1; tentative D call: TRBD1 (5 bases). Material for sequencing was peripheral blood. The sequence came from a human donor in a cohort sampled during active COVID-19. CDR3 region: CASSLSGRDPEAFF. CDR3 DNA: TGTGCCAGCAGTTTATCGGGGCGGGACCCTGAAGCTTTCTTT.